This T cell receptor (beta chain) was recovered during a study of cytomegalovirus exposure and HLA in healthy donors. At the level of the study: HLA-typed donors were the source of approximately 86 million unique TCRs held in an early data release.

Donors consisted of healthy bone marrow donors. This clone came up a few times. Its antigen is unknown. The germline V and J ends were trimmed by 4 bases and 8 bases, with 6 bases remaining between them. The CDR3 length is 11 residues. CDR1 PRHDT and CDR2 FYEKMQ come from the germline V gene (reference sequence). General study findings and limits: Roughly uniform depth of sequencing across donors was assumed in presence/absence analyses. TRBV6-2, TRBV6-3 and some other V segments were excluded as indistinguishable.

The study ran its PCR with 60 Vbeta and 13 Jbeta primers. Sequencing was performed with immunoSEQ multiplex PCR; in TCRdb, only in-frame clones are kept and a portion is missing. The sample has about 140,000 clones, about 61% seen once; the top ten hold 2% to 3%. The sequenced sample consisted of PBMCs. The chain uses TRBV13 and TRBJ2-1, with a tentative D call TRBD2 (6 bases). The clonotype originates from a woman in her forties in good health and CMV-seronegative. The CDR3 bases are TGTGCCAGCAGCTCGGGGGATGAGCAGTTCTTC. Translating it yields CASSSGDEQFF.